This T cell receptor beta chain originates from a study of T cell changes during pregnancy in multiple sclerosis. This clone was seen a single time. This table comes from immunoSEQ multiplex PCR, and its TCRdb copy is limited to in-frame clones, with some not included. The sample yields some 50,000 clones, 90% seen once. The V end was cut by 0 bases, the J end by 6 bases, with 20 bases between. This CDR3 is built from 17 residues. Germline loops: CDR1 SGHDN, CDR2 FVKESK. This clonotype was obtained from a female donor in good health, enrolled as a control in a pregnancy study. The specimen comprised peripheral blood, sampled in the first trimester of pregnancy. J is TRBJ1-2 and V is TRBV14, with a possible D match to TRBD1 (5 bases). The CDR3 protein is CASSQEWAGYVLNGYTF. The CDR3 DNA follows: TGTGCCAGCAGCCAAGAATGGGCAGGGTACGTCTTGAATGGCTACACCTTC. The variable domain in full, completed from reference TRBV14 and TRBJ1-2, reads EAGVTQFPSHSVIEKGQTVTLRCDPISGHDNLYWYRRVMGKEIKFLLHFVKESKQDESGMPNNRFLAERTGGTYSTLKVQPAELEDSGVYFCASSQEWAGYVLNGYTFGSGTRLTVV.